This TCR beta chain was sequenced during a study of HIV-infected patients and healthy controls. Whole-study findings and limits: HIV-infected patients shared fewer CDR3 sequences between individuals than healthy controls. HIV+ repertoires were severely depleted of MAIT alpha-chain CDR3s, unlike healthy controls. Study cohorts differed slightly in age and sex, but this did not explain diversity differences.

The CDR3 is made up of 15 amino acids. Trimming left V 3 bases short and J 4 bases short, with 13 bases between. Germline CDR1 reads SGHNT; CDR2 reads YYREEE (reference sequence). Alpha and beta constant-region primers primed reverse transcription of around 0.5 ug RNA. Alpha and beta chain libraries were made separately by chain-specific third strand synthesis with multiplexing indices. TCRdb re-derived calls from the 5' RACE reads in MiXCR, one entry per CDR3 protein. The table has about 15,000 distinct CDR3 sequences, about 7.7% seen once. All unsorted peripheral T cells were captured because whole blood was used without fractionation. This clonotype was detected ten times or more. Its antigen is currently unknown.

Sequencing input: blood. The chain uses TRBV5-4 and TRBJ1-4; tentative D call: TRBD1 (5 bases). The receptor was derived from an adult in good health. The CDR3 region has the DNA TGTGCCAGCAGCTACTCGGGACGGAATAATGAAAAACTGTTTTTT. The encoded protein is CASSYSGRNNEKLFF. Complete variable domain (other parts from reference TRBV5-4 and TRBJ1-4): ETGVTQSPTHLIKTRGQQVTLRCSSQSGHNTVSWYQQALGQGPQFIFQYYREEENGRGNFPPRFSGLQFPNYSSELNVNALELDDSALYLCASSYSGRNNEKLFFGSGTQLSVL.